The rows below give T cell receptor beta chains drawn from one sample of a study of identical twins. TCRdb analysed the 5' RACE reads with MiXCR anew, one entry per CDR3 protein. The sample includes hundreds of thousands of distinct CDR3 sequences, about 20% of them seen just once. This sample was shared with a second study, whose subject was T cells expressing NK-cell markers.

Sequences were obtained from PBMCs. The source of these receptors is a young woman in good health. CDR3s include the opening cysteine and the closing phenylalanine or tryptophan. The D gene is left open where the match is weak.

15	TRBV7-9	NA	TRBJ2-1	CASSLARREYNEQFF
15	TRBV3-1	NA	TRBJ1-2	CASSQSGGTSYGYTF
12	TRBV7-2	TRBD2	TRBJ2-3	CASSPTSAVSYF
13	TRBV20-1	NA	TRBJ1-1	CSARVAWATEAFF
15	TRBV6-1	NA	TRBJ2-7	CASTSPGQGRYEQYF
15	TRBV30	TRBD2	TRBJ2-1	CAWSPLSGNAYEQFF
14	TRBV10-3	NA	TRBJ2-5	CAISDIGTEETQYF
11	TRBV10-3	NA	TRBJ1-2	CAISSYYGYTF
16	TRBV5-1	TRBD1	TRBJ2-2	CASSARGQGDTGELFF
12	TRBV7-2	NA	TRBJ2-7	CASSSRFAEQYF
13	TRBV5-1	TRBD2	TRBJ2-5	CASSFSGEETQYF
15	TRBV7-7	NA	TRBJ2-1	CASSRESGAGNEQFF
15	TRBV4-3	NA	TRBJ2-7	CASSQLEAPRYEQYF
12	TRBV9	NA	TRBJ1-1	CASSAGIRKAFF
12	TRBV12-3/TRBV12-4	NA	TRBJ2-7	CASSFGPFEQYF
19	TRBV9	NA	TRBJ2-1	CASSVGGALAPKRYNEQFF
14	TRBV10-1	NA	TRBJ2-2	CASSWGSGTGELFF
15	TRBV9	TRBD2	TRBJ2-1	CASSERGLSYNEQFF
15	TRBV12-3/TRBV12-4	NA	TRBJ2-3	CASSPPDGGTDTQYF
15	TRBV5-1	NA	TRBJ1-1	CASSLEGLGNTEAFF
17	TRBV12-3/TRBV12-4	NA	TRBJ2-2	CASSPRAPGVNTGELFF
13	TRBV7-2	NA	TRBJ2-3	CATTVGLTDTQYF
17	TRBV6-2/TRBV6-3	NA	TRBJ1-1	CASSYSIGGGTNTEAFF
16	TRBV20-1	TRBD1	TRBJ2-7	CSARDIRDRGTYEQYF
12	TRBV2	NA	TRBJ2-7	CASRGDVYEQYF
13	TRBV7-8	NA	TRBJ1-1	CASTYRGISEAFF
15	TRBV5-1	NA	TRBJ1-6	CASSLVRGRNSPLHF
14	TRBV7-2	NA	TRBJ2-3	CASSFDGSTDTQYF
17	TRBV11-2	TRBD1	TRBJ2-2	CASRSLPGQERTGELFF
12	TRBV12-3/TRBV12-4	NA	TRBJ2-4	CASSSSGRDKYF
15	TRBV20-1	NA	TRBJ1-1	CSAAGHRKMNTEAFF
15	TRBV11-2	NA	TRBJ2-3	CASSLGIASTDTQYF
13	TRBV9	NA	TRBJ2-2	CASSVEVRGELFF
15	TRBV12-3/TRBV12-4	NA	TRBJ1-1	CASNLQGFIGTEAFF
13	TRBV12-3/TRBV12-4	NA	TRBJ1-2	CASSYRDFYGYTF
13	TRBV12-3/TRBV12-4	TRBD2	TRBJ2-1	CASSGLAGGQQFF
14	TRBV29-1	NA	TRBJ1-1	CSATRGHGNTEAFF
14	TRBV6-1	TRBD2	TRBJ2-1	CASSPPGRGNEQFF
15	TRBV5-1	TRBD2	TRBJ2-1	CASRPGTNSYNEQFF
18	TRBV6-5	TRBD2	TRBJ2-5	CASSYAQRTSGGQETQYF
15	TRBV10-3	TRBD1	TRBJ2-7	CAISTIGTGTYEQYF
13	TRBV7-3	NA	TRBJ2-7	CASSPTDDHEQYF
14	TRBV20-1	TRBD2	TRBJ2-1	CSASPGGNGHEQFF
14	TRBV5-1	TRBD1	TRBJ2-7	CASSGGQGIYEQYF
16	TRBV18	NA	TRBJ2-7	CASSNRAQGPSYEQYF